Detailed here is one T cell receptor beta chain. What it binds is not known. At one of its ends the junction is not consistent with the germline gene, which may arise from a read error. The data originate from a study of OX40 agonist ivuxolimab in advanced cancers. Study-wide context: Patients received the agonistic anti-OX40 (CD134) antibody ivuxolimab. People who had prior anti-PD-1, anti-PD-L1 or anti-CTLA-4 therapy could take part, and 40% had some. Partial responses were achieved by three patients, of whom one had hepatocellular carcinoma and two had cutaneous melanoma. Findings and limits, study-wide: The study found that CD8+ T cells averaged more expanded clones than CD4+.

In germline, CDR1 is SGDLS, CDR2 YYNGEE. The CDR3 is 13 amino acids. The table came from immunoSEQ multiplex PCR; TCRdb's copy has only in-frame clones and leaves some out. This table has 55,000 to 70,000 clones, about 80% appearing once. The V call is TRBV9, the J call TRBJ2-1; D remains unclear. The material was CD4+ or CD8+ T cells sorted from blood, obtained in a trial of the OX40 agonist ivuxolimab. This sequence was found in an adult with an advanced solid tumor such as melanoma, head and neck, liver or kidney cancer. The CDR3 here is CASSVMDGPRKVF. As DNA, the CDR3 is TGTGCCAGCAGCGTTATGGACGGCCCTCGAAAAGTCTTC.